These 8 T cell receptor beta chains were sequenced from one sample in a study of blood T cells in healthy people across ages. A second PCR of about 7 to 12 cycles used a sample-barcoded 5' primer and a J-beta primer mix. One entry per CDR3 protein, called by TCRdb with MiXCR from the 5' RACE reads. The sample lists around 690,000 distinct CDR3 sequences, roughly three fifths occurring once. The sample comprised blood. The receptors come from a man aged 55 to 70 in good health.

The V gene is TRBV28, the J gene TRBJ2-7, with a weak D call TRBD2 (5 bases). V lost 3 bases to trimming and J lost 4 bases, with 10 bases between them. In germline, CDR1 is MDHEN, CDR2 SYDVKM. The CDR3 runs to 13 residues. CDR3: CASSLEAGYEQYF. In DNA, the CDR3 is TGTGCCAGCAGTTTGGAGGCTGGGTACGAGCAGTACTTC.

For the CDR3, the DNA is TGTGCCAGCAGTCCACCCTTCGCGGAAGCTTTCTTT. This gives the protein CASSPPFAEAFF. This chain connects TRBV28 to TRBJ1-1; D is unclear. Germline-derived CDR1 and CDR2 are MDHEN and SYDVKM. There are 12 residues in the CDR3. V lost 5 bases, J lost 8 bases, and 12 bases lay in between.

Only a few counts were recorded for this clonotype. The chain uses TRBV29-1 and TRBJ2-5, with D tentatively TRBD1 (6 bases). The germline gives CDR1 SQVTM, CDR2 ANQGSEA. V was clipped by 4 bases and J by 4 bases, with 10 bases between them. The CDR3 has 12 amino acids. CDR3 DNA sequence: TGCAGCGTTGGAAGCAGGGGAGAGACCCAGTACTTC. It encodes CSVGSRGETQYF.

This clonotype was counted at least ten times. In DNA form, the CDR3 reads TGCGCCAGCAGCTGGACACAGGGTCAGCCCCAGCATTTT. It encodes CASSWTQGQPQHF. The chain is built from TRBV5-1 and TRBJ1-5, with D possibly TRBD1 on 6 matching bases. V lost 3 bases and J lost 6, with 10 bases in between. The CDR3 is 13 residues long. Per the germline V gene, CDR1 is SGHRS and CDR2 is YFSETQ.

The V call is TRBV7-2, the J call TRBJ2-1, with D perhaps matching TRBD1 (6 bases). The CDR3 loop spans 14 amino acids. The ends were cut back, 4 bases at V and 8 bases at J, with 15 bases in the middle. CDR1 and CDR2 (germline): SGHTA, FQGNSA. The CDR3 reads CASSSGAGKDEQFF. The CDR3 region has the DNA TGTGCCAGCAGCTCAGGGGCAGGGAAAGATGAGCAGTTCTTC.

The V call is TRBV9, the J call TRBJ1-2; 9 bases agree with TRBD1. This CDR3 is 14 amino acids long. V lost 4 bases to trimming and J lost 5 bases; unmatched junction nucleotides: 6. From germline, CDR1 is SGDLS and CDR2 YYNGEE. The CDR3 DNA reads as TGTGCCAGCAGCTTCACAGGGGGCGATTATGGCTACACCTTC. This encodes CASSFTGGDYGYTF.

The V gene is TRBV20-1, the J gene TRBJ2-3, with D hard to call. The germline V gene has CDR1 DFQATT and CDR2 SNEGSKA (reference sequence). The V end lost 3 bases, the J end lost 2 bases, and 6 bases lay between the germline ends. The CDR3 sequence is 12 residues long. The CDR3 DNA reads TGCAGTGCTAGCGACGACACAGATACGCAGTATTTT. Translated: CSASDDTDTQYF.

This clonotype was recorded a few times. This sequence joins TRBV6-5 and TRBJ2-1; either TRBD1 or TRBD2 may fit D (5 bases each). This CDR3 is 13 amino acids long. The V gene lost 0 bases and the J gene lost 9 bases, with 9 bases spanning the gap. Germline V gene data show CDR1 as MNHEY and CDR2 as SVGAGI. CDR3 sequence reads: CASSYSKGTEQFF. The CDR3 DNA reads TGTGCCAGCAGTTACTCAAAGGGGACTGAGCAGTTCTTC.